These T cell receptor beta chains were read from a single sample in a study of CD8 T cells in Susac syndrome. TCRdb independently ran MiXCR on the immunoSEQ multiplex PCR reads; one entry per CDR3 protein. The table lists some 400,000 distinct CDR3 sequences, approximately 85% of them singletons. What was sequenced was CD8+ T cells from PBMCs. All receptors come from a human donor with multiple sclerosis. Both conserved end residues are trimmed from each CDR3. The order of the fields is J gene, V gene, CDR3 protein.

j_call: TRBJ2-7; v_call: TRBV4-1; cdr3_aa: ASSQEGNEQY
j_call: TRBJ1-1; v_call: TRBV11-2; cdr3_aa: ASSLGQGPTEAF
j_call: TRBJ2-5; v_call: TRBV9; cdr3_aa: ASSVEETSLALPGETQY
j_call: TRBJ2-7; v_call: TRBV4-1; cdr3_aa: ASSQDRTSVPAEQY
j_call: TRBJ2-7; v_call: TRBV20-1; cdr3_aa: SATGTSAYEQY
j_call: TRBJ1-1; v_call: TRBV3-1; cdr3_aa: ASSQDVQGLPEAF
j_call: TRBJ1-6; v_call: TRBV7-9; cdr3_aa: ASSLWNSPLH
j_call: TRBJ1-2; v_call: TRBV7-6; cdr3_aa: ASGTELYGYT
j_call: TRBJ2-2; v_call: TRBV6-5; cdr3_aa: ASRIQGGITGELF
j_call: TRBJ2-5; v_call: TRBV3-1; cdr3_aa: ASSQRNRHETQY
j_call: TRBJ2-1; v_call: TRBV4-2; cdr3_aa: ASSQILGLAGRAVDEQF
j_call: TRBJ2-5; v_call: TRBV21-1; cdr3_aa: ASTPGEPQETQY
j_call: TRBJ1-4; v_call: TRBV19; cdr3_aa: ASRLDRGTGEKLF
j_call: TRBJ1-1; v_call: TRBV2; cdr3_aa: ASSGGLGEAF
j_call: TRBJ1-2; v_call: TRBV28; cdr3_aa: ASSSFIGSRDGYT
j_call: TRBJ2-7; v_call: TRBV12-5; cdr3_aa: ASGDLYEQY
j_call: TRBJ2-7; v_call: TRBV30; cdr3_aa: ASAGLTYEQY
j_call: TRBJ1-1; v_call: TRBV7-9; cdr3_aa: ASRTSGVMNTEAF